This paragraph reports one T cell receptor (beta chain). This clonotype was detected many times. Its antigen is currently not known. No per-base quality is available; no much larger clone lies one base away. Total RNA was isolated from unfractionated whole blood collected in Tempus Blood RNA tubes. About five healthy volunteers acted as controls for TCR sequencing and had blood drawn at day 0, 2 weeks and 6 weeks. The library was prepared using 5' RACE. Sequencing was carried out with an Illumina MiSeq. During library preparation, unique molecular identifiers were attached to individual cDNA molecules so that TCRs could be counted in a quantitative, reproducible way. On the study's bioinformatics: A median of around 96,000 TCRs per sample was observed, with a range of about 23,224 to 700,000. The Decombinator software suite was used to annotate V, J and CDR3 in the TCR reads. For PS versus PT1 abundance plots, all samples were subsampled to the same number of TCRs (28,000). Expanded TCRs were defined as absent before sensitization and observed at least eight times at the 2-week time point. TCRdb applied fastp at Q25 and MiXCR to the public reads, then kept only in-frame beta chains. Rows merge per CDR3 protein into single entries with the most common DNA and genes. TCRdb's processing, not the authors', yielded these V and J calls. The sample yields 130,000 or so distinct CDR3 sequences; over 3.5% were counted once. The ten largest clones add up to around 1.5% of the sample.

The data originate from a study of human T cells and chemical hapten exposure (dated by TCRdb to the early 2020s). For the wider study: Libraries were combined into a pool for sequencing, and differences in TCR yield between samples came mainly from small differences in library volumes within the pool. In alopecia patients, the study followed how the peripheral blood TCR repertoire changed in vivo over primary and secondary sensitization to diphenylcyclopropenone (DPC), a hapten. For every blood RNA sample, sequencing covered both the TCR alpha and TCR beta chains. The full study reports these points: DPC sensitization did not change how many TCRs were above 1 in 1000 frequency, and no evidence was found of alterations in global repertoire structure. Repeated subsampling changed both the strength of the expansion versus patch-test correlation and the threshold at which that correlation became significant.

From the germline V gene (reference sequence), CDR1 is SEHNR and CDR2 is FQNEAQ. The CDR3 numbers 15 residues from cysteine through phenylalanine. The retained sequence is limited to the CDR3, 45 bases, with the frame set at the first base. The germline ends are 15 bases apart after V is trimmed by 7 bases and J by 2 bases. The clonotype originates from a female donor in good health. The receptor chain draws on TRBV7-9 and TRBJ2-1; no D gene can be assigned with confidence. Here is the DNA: TGTGCCAGCACCGTGGGTGCTCATCCCTACAATGAGCAGTTCTTC. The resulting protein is CASTVGAHPYNEQFF. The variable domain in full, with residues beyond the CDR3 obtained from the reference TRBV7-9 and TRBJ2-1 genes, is DTGVSQNPRHKITKRGQNVTFRCDPISEHNRLYWYRQTLGQGPEFLTYFQNEAQLEKSRLLSDRFSAERPKGSFSTLEIQRTEQGDSAMYLCASTVGAHPYNEQFFGPGTRLTVL.